The next 30 T cell receptor beta chains were all read from a single sample in a study of identifying expanded T cells in peripheral blood. Sequencing used immunoSEQ multiplex PCR; TCRdb keeps in-frame clones, though not all of them. The repertoire holds tens of thousands of clones, with nearly 90% as singletons. The specimen sequenced was blood. These receptors originate from a person aged 18 to 69 in good health.

The chain is built from TRBV6-5 and TRBJ1-2; tentative D call: TRBD1 (6 bases). V shed 4 bases and J shed 8 bases, with 11 bases lying between them. The CDR3 has 12 amino acids. The germline V gene encodes CDR1 MNHEY and CDR2 SVGAGI. The CDR3 DNA sequence: TGTGCCAGCAGTTCACAGGGTGGCGGCTACACCTTC. Residues: CASSSQGGGYTF.

The V and J genes are TRBV10-3 and TRBJ2-5; D not certain. The V gene lost 0 bases and the J gene lost 1 base, with 6 bases spanning the gap. Germline values: CDR1 ENHRY, CDR2 SYGVKD. The CDR3 covers 14 residues. In nucleotides, the CDR3 is TGTGCCATCAGTGAGTCGTACAGCCAAGAGACCCAGTACTTC. Protein sequence: CAISESYSQETQYF.

This clone was seen a handful of times. The V call is TRBV19, the J call TRBJ1-1; 8 bases map to TRBD1. This CDR3 spans 14 amino acids. Germline CDR1 and CDR2: LNHDA and SQIVND (reference sequence). V trimming: 3 bases; J trimming: 5 bases; junction bases outside the gene matches: 5. The CDR3 sequence: CASSILDRGTEAFF. The CDR3 DNA reads TGTGCCAGTAGTATCCTCGACAGGGGAACTGAAGCTTTCTTT. The full variable domain, with the rest looked up from reference TRBV19 and TRBJ1-1, is DGGITQSPKYLFRKEGQNVTLSCEQNLNHDAMYWYRQDPGQGLRLIYYSQIVNDFQKGDIAEGYSVSREKKESFPLTVTSAQKNPTAFYLCASSILDRGTEAFFGQGTRLTVV.

This chain connects TRBV14 to TRBJ2-5; D call uncertain. Deletions cut 0 bases from V and 9 bases from J, with 20 bases between. Germline CDR1 is SGHDN and CDR2 is FVKESK. The CDR3 sequence is 16 residues long. The CDR3 loop reads CASSQDRNPEGKAQYF. The CDR3 bases are TGTGCCAGCAGCCAAGATAGAAACCCGGAAGGCAAGGCCCAGTACTTC.

The chain uses TRBV7-3 and TRBJ2-3; 7 bases agree with TRBD2. The CDR3 runs 15 residues. Germline assignment: CDR1 SGHTA and CDR2 FQGTGA. Unmatched junction bases numbered 3, after V lost 1 base and J lost 2 bases. The CDR3 loop is CASSLNGTNTDTQYF. The CDR3 DNA sequence: TGTGCCAGCAGCTTAAACGGGACTAACACAGATACGCAGTATTTT.

This chain connects TRBV27 to TRBJ2-1; 8 bases fit TRBD2. This CDR3 region has 15 residues. V gave up 5 bases and J gave up 2 bases; unmatched junction bases: 5. Per germline, CDR1 MNHEY and CDR2 SMNVEV (reference sequence). CDR3 protein: CASSLLSGTYNEQFF. Here the CDR3 DNA reads TGTGCCAGCAGTCTCCTTAGCGGGACCTACAATGAGCAGTTCTTC.

The chain joins TRBV7-9 to TRBJ1-2; no reliable D call. The germline CDR1 and CDR2 sequences are SEHNR and FQNEAQ (reference sequence). The CDR3 extends over 14 amino acids. Trimming took off 5 bases at V and 4 bases at J, with 14 bases between the two ends. In DNA form, the CDR3 reads TGTGCCAGCAGCCCGTACAGCCTAGGCTATGGCTACACCTTC. Residues: CASSPYSLGYGYTF.

The chain recombines TRBV2 with TRBJ1-5; D perhaps matches TRBD1 (6 bases). Trimming removed 6 bases at V and 6 bases at J, with 15 bases between. Looked up from germline, CDR1 is SNHLY and CDR2 is FYNNEI. The CDR3 totals 14 residues. CDR3 in amino acids: CASRGTGSGQPQHF. Here the CDR3 DNA reads TGTGCCAGCAGGGGAACAGGGAGTGGTCAGCCCCAGCATTTT.

The V call is TRBV9, the J call TRBJ2-7, with D possibly being TRBD1 or TRBD2 (6 bases each). Germline CDR1 SGDLS, CDR2 YYNGEE. The germline V and J ends were trimmed by 0 bases and 3 bases, with 13 bases remaining between them. The CDR3 sequence is 15 residues long. CDR3 in amino acids: CASSVGGGTSYEQYF. The CDR3, as DNA: TGTGCCAGCAGCGTAGGAGGGGGGACCAGCTACGAGCAGTACTTC.

The chain combines TRBV10-3 with TRBJ1-2; possible D gene TRBD1, 5 bases. The CDR3 has 13 residues. The V gene's germline CDR1 is ENHRY and CDR2 SYGVKD. V was trimmed by 2 bases and J by 4 bases, leaving 8 bases between them. In nucleotides, the CDR3 is TGTGCCATCAGTGAGGACAGTGCCTATGGCTACACCTTC. This sequence encodes CAISEDSAYGYTF.

Here the CDR3 reads CASSQVGARLGYEQYF. In nucleotides, the CDR3 is TGTGCCAGCAGCCAAGTAGGTGCCCGACTAGGCTACGAGCAGTACTTC. The gene calls are TRBV14 and TRBJ2-7; D might be TRBD2 (6 bases). Germline lookup yields CDR1 SGHDN and CDR2 FVKESK. This CDR3 is built from 16 residues. Between the trimmed V and J ends, which lost 1 base and 3 bases, there was a span of 16 bases.

The chain has TRBV10-3 and TRBJ1-5, with 8 bases aligning to TRBD1. Germline V gene lookup returns CDR1 ENHRY and CDR2 SYGVKD. With 6 bases clipped from V and 4 bases from J, the junction kept 8 bases outside the gene matches. CDR3 length: 15 residues. Written as DNA, the CDR3 is TGTGCCATCAGCCCGACAGGGGAGGGAAATCAGCCCCAGCATTTT. Translating gives CAISPTGEGNQPQHF.

The chain carries TRBV6-1 and TRBJ2-2; TRBD2 matches 7 bases. The germline gives CDR1 MNHNS, CDR2 SASEGT. V was clipped by 6 bases and J by 5 bases; unmatched bases: 9. The CDR3 is made up of 15 amino acids. In DNA, the CDR3 is TGTGCCAGCAGATTAATCCGGGAGGCAACCGGGGAGCTGTTTTTT. Protein sequence: CASRLIREATGELFF.

The V call is TRBV5-1, the J call TRBJ2-5; 11 bases line up with TRBD2. V trimming: 0 bases; J trimming: 5 bases; junction bases outside the gene matches: 3. This CDR3 region has 15 residues. CDR1 and CDR2 from the germline V gene are SGHRS and YFSETQ. The CDR3 loop reads CASSLDASGGETQYF. The CDR3 nucleotides are TGCGCCAGCAGCTTGGACGCTAGCGGGGGGGAGACCCAGTACTTC.

The chain recombines TRBV10-2 with TRBJ1-6, with D uncertain. V was cut by 4 bases and J by 5 bases, with 15 bases left in between. The germline CDR1 and CDR2 sequences are WSHSY and SAAADI. This CDR3 contains 16 residues. CDR3: CASSVAGPENNSPLHF. In DNA form, the CDR3 reads TGCGCCAGCAGTGTTGCAGGTCCCGAAAATAATTCACCCCTCCACTTT.

The chain recombines TRBV6-1 with TRBJ2-1; D remains ambiguous. This CDR3 is built from 13 residues. Germline CDR1 and CDR2: MNHNS and SASEGT. V dropped 8 bases and J dropped 4 bases, with 12 bases sitting between them. CDR3 bases: TGTGCCAGCTCTAGGTCCGATTACAATGAGCAGTTCTTC. Its protein is CASSRSDYNEQFF.

CDR3 coding DNA: TGTGCCAGCAGTCGATATGACTCTAGGGCCTACAATGAGCAGTTCTTC. It specifies CASSRYDSRAYNEQFF. This chain links TRBV7-6 with TRBJ2-1; no clear D. Germline loops: CDR1 SGHVS, CDR2 FNYEAQ. The CDR3 is made up of 16 amino acids. V lost 6 bases and J 2 bases, leaving 17 bases between the germline ends.

This chain connects TRBV19 to TRBJ1-2; tentative D call: TRBD1 (5 bases). Germline CDR1 and CDR2: LNHDA and SQIVND (reference sequence). V lost 5 bases and J lost 0, with 16 bases in between. The CDR3 extends over 16 amino acids. The CDR3 DNA reads TGTGCCAGTAGTCGGCAGGCGGGGCCCACTAACTATGGCTACACCTTC. Its translation is CASSRQAGPTNYGYTF.

The chain joins TRBV28 to TRBJ1-2; TRBD1 agrees at 8 bases. J lost 2 bases, V lost 5 bases, and 4 bases had no gene match. Germline-derived CDR1 and CDR2 are MDHEN and SYDVKM. The CDR3 totals 14 residues. Here the CDR3 DNA reads TGTGCCAGCAGTGAGGGGACAGGAAACTATGGCTACACCTTC. Amino acids: CASSEGTGNYGYTF.

The V gene is TRBV5-1, the J gene TRBJ2-5; 10 positions agree with TRBD2. The CDR3 runs to 14 residues. CDR1 is SGHRS, CDR2 YFSETQ, per germline. Trimming took 7 bases from V and 3 from J; bases not matched to a gene: 6. The CDR3 region has the DNA TGCGCCAGCGGATCTAGCGGGGGAAAAGAGACCCAGTACTTC. Amino acid sequence: CASGSSGGKETQYF.

This clone has a single count. The chain is built from TRBV4-3 and TRBJ1-4; no firm D call. The V gene's germline CDR1 is LGHNA and CDR2 YSLEER. The CDR3 runs to 15 residues. Trimming took off 0 bases at V and 8 bases at J, with 13 bases between the two ends. DNA for the CDR3: TGCGCCAGCAGCCAAGACAGGAGAGAATACGAAAAACTGTTTTTT. Amino acids: CASSQDRREYEKLFF.

The chain carries TRBV2 and TRBJ1-4; 7 positions match TRBD1. CDR3 size: 15 residues. Trimming removed 6 bases from V and 7 bases from J; junction bases left unmatched: 11. Germline V lookup: CDR1 SNHLY, CDR2 FYNNEI. The CDR3 protein is CASRLEQGRSEKLFF. The CDR3 DNA reads as TGTGCCAGCAGACTAGAACAGGGGAGGAGTGAAAAACTGTTTTTT.

The chain couples TRBV5-1 to TRBJ2-1, with 10 bases fitting TRBD1. Germline V gene sequence: CDR1 SGHRS, CDR2 YFSETQ. CDR3 length: 15 residues. The V and J ends lost 4 bases and 7 bases, in that order; junction bases with no gene match: 8. In nucleotides, the CDR3 is TGCGCCAGCAGCATTTCCCGGGACAGGGGAAATGAGCAGTTCTTC. This gives the protein CASSISRDRGNEQFF.

V gene TRBV4-2 combines with J gene TRBJ1-5; a weak D match, TRBD1 (5 bases). This CDR3 has 17 amino acids. Germline assignment: CDR1 LGHNA and CDR2 YNFKEQ. V was clipped by 1 base and J by 4 bases, with 17 bases between them. The CDR3 region has the DNA TGTGCCAGCAGCCAAGGGTATGTGGGACGGACTAATCAGCCCCAGCATTTT. It yields the protein CASSQGYVGRTNQPQHF.

The chain carries TRBV6-5 and TRBJ2-1, with 7 positions matching TRBD1. Germline lookup yields CDR1 MNHEY and CDR2 SVGAGI. The CDR3 spans 14 residues. J was trimmed by 6 bases and V by 6 bases; bases with no gene match: 8. The CDR3 here is CASRPGTAPNEQFF. CDR3 DNA sequence: TGTGCCAGCAGACCCGGGACAGCCCCCAATGAGCAGTTCTTC.

This clone was found a few times. This chain uses TRBV29-1 with TRBJ1-2; D gene ambiguous. Per germline, CDR1 SQVTM and CDR2 ANQGSEA. Between the trimmed V and J ends, which lost 5 bases and 3 bases, there was a span of 10 bases. The CDR3 spans 12 residues. The CDR3 coding sequence is TGCAGCGTTACGGGCAATTACTATGGCTACACCTTC. Protein product: CSVTGNYYGYTF.

This clone has only one observation. The rearrangement uses TRBV5-1 and TRBJ1-5, with D unclear. Germline assignment: CDR1 SGHRS and CDR2 YFSETQ. The ends were cut back, 4 bases at V and 0 bases at J, with 8 bases in the middle. The CDR3 has 14 amino acids. CDR3 residues: CASSPNVSNQPQHF. The CDR3 DNA follows: TGCGCCAGCAGCCCGAACGTTAGCAATCAGCCCCAGCATTTT.

The rearrangement links TRBV19 to TRBJ1-2, with 8 bases identical to TRBD1. Trimming removed 5 bases from V and 0 bases from J; junction bases left unmatched: 5. This CDR3 is built from 15 residues. Per the germline V gene, CDR1 is LNHDA and CDR2 is SQIVND (reference sequence). This CDR3 is CASSRDRQANYGYTF. In DNA form, the CDR3 reads TGTGCCAGTAGTCGGGACAGGCAAGCTAACTATGGCTACACCTTC.

The V gene is TRBV6-1, the J gene TRBJ1-2; D is unresolved. Germline V gene lookup returns CDR1 MNHNS and CDR2 SASEGT. Deletions cut 3 bases from V and 12 bases from J, with 11 bases between. This CDR3 has 11 residues. The CDR3 spells CASSEGGPNTF. In DNA form, the CDR3 reads TGTGCCAGCAGTGAGGGAGGGCCCAACACCTTC.

Only one count was recorded for this clone. A junction boundary mismatches the germline segment, possibly from a read error. This CDR3 is CAWSVSDNEQFF. CDR3 DNA: TGTGCCTGGAGTGTCTCCGACAATGAGCAGTTCTTC. The V gene is TRBV30, the J gene TRBJ2-1; no clear D gene. The germline V gene has CDR1 GTSNPN and CDR2 SVGIG (reference sequence). The CDR3 totals 12 residues.